This TCR beta chain emerged from a study of blood T cell repertoires in COVID-19. Background on the study: Sources were T cells, B-cell-depleted T cells, or PBMCs; the material itself was cDNA or gDNA.

Germline V CDR1 and CDR2: LGHDT, YNNKEL (reference sequence). J was trimmed by 5 bases and V by 7 bases; bases with no gene match: 4. This CDR3 is 14 amino acids long. Only one count was recorded for this clone. Original data processing: Quantification of nucleated cells was approximated via reference gene primer amplification. Only in-frame clones appear in the TCRdb table, and some are missing; sequencing was by immunoSEQ multiplex PCR. Clonal size and the V and J genes are those of that table, whereas D and trimming came from the DNA. This table has some 60,000 clones, approximately 78% appearing once.

V and J are TRBV3-1 (or the pseudogene TRBV3-2) and TRBJ2-3; TRBD2 matches 12 bases. The clonotype originates from a human donor in a cohort sampled during active COVID-19. The specimen sequenced was peripheral blood. CDR3 nucleotide sequence: TGTGCCAGCAACCTACTAGCGGGGGGAGATACGCAGTATTTT. Translation gives CASNLLAGGDTQYF.